These T cell receptor beta chains were read from a single sample in a study of blood T cell repertoires in COVID-19. Assay used: immunoSEQ multiplex PCR; TCRdb lists only in-frame clones, some missing. The repertoire holds 150,000 to 200,000 clones, more than 70% seen once, with 6.5% to 9% in the top ten. Sequencing was carried out using peripheral blood. Receptor source: a woman aged 60-75 years with acute or convalescent COVID-19. Both conserved end residues are part of each CDR3. A D gene is named only where the DNA matches it firmly. Some rows have no size entry. The others give once, few or many, or a class for an expanded clone.

TRBV6-6,-,-,TRBJ1-4,CASAGQINEKLFF
TRBV5-1,once,-,TRBJ1-3,CASSLVAGMYGNTIYF
TRBV19,-,-,TRBJ1-2,CASNPDTNYGYTF
TRBV3-1/TRBV3-2,-,-,TRBJ1-3,CASSRQPSPGRQGSGNTIYF
TRBV27,once,TRBD1,TRBJ2-7,CASSPATGGEQYF
TRBV6-5,-,-,TRBJ2-1,CASTTEGTSYNEQFF
TRBV21-1,-,-,TRBJ2-1,CASRGGTSGINEQFF
TRBV19,-,-,TRBJ2-5,CASSIGGIQETQYF
TRBV11-2,once,TRBD1,TRBJ1-3,CASSLTGAGQGGGNTIYF
TRBV7-3,-,TRBD2,TRBJ2-5,CASSLGSSASGLPQYF
TRBV6-1,-,-,TRBJ1-2,CASSEASPSGSGNTF
TRBV18,-,-,TRBJ1-6,CASSLPGSSNSPLHF
TRBV6-1,-,-,TRBJ2-1,CASSELAGSSYNEQFF
TRBV6-5,-,TRBD1,TRBJ1-4,CASSLTGPNEKLFF
TRBV6-1,-,TRBD1,TRBJ1-2,CASSEKEDRRYYGYTF
TRBV18,-,TRBD2,TRBJ2-2,CASSPRTSGGPNTGELFF
TRBV7-2,-,-,TRBJ1-6,CASRSAGYNSPLHF
TRBV29-1,once,-,TRBJ2-2,CSVGGPGELFF
TRBV11-2,once,-,TRBJ2-1,CASSLSGADNEQFF
TRBV28,-,-,TRBJ1-4,CASSSHPGGATNEKLFF
TRBV7-9,-,-,TRBJ2-1,CASSSARGYDEQFF
TRBV5-5,-,-,TRBJ1-2,CASSFQNYGYTF
TRBV14,few,TRBD2,TRBJ2-2,CASSPPSGRDTGELFF
TRBV3-1/TRBV3-2,-,TRBD1,TRBJ1-1,CASSVGTGNTEAFF